This T cell receptor (beta chain) stems from a study of blood T cell repertoires in COVID-19. Turning to the study itself: Some COVID-19 samples were acute and others convalescent; all came from the United States, Italy and Spain. PBMCs, B-cell-depleted T cells, or T cells were the source of the cDNA or gDNA that made up the material.

The CDR3 spans 16 residues. After removal of 4 bases from V and 2 bases from J, the junction contained 2 bases not matched to a gene. CDR1 is KGHDR and CDR2 is SFDVKD in the germline V gene. TCRdb's table, derived via immunoSEQ multiplex PCR, lists solely in-frame clones and lacks some. The sample carries about 69,000 clones, about nine tenths recorded once. Material: peripheral blood. The rearrangement joins TRBV24-1 to TRBJ2-5, with 14 bases lining up with TRBD2. This sequence was found in a man aged 25 to 40 with acute or convalescent COVID-19. The DNA of the CDR3 is TGTGCCACCAGTGACTGGACTAGCGGGGGGCAAGAGACCCAGTACTTC. Translated, it gives CATSDWTSGGQETQYF.